This TCR beta chain was obtained from a study of PD-1 blockade in classical Hodgkin lymphoma. CDR3 size: 17 residues. The trim removed 3 bases at V and 0 bases at J, leaving 8 bases unmatched. Germline V gene lookup returns CDR1 MDHEN and CDR2 SYDVKM. Measured with immunoSEQ multiplex PCR; TCRdb has only the in-frame clones, and not every one. Of about 25,000 clones listed, about three quarters were seen once; the top ten hold about 8%. Brentuximab vedotin exposure varied among the patients, all of whom had relapsed after autologous stem cell transplantation. The sequencing used peripheral blood mononuclear cells (PBMCs), collected before the second cycle of nivolumab. The TCR sequence derives from a human donor with classical Hodgkin lymphoma. The V call is TRBV28, the J call TRBJ1-5; 7 bases fit TRBD1. CDR3 nucleotide sequence: TGTGCCAGCAGTTTGCGAACAGGGGCCTATAGCAATCAGCCCCAGCATTTT. This translates into CASSLRTGAYSNQPQHF.